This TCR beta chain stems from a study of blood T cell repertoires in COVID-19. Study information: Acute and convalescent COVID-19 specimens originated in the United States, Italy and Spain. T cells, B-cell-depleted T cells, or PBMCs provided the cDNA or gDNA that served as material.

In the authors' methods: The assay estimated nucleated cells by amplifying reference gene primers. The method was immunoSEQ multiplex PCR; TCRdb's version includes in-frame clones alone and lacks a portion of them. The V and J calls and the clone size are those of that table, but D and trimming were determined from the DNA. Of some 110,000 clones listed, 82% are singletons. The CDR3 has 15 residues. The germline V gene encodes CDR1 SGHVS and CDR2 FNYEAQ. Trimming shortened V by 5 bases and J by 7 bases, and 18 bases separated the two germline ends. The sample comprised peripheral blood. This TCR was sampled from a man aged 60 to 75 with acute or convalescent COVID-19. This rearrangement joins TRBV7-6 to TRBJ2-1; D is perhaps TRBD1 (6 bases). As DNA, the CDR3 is TGTGCCAGCAGCCCGTTACAGGGTTGGGGGAATGAGCAGTTCTTC. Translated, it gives CASSPLQGWGNEQFF.